Listed here are 7 T cell receptor beta chains from one sample, sequenced in a study of regulatory T cells in long-lasting Graves disease. Noted time point: newly diagnosed GD, antithyroid drugs for less than 3 months. The TCR library was made from RNA extracted from PBMCs. HTBI primers from iRepertoire and Arm-PCR of CDR3 regions yielded the TCR beta libraries. TCRdb independently ran MiXCR on the multiplex PCR reads; one entry per CDR3 protein. Among 500,000 or so distinct CDR3 sequences listed, about 16% were seen once. A further study also used this sample, focusing on T cells in Graves' hyperthyroidism and ophthalmopathy.

Here the sequenced sample was peripheral blood mononuclear cells (PBMCs), taken at new diagnosis, from a patient treated with antithyroid drugs. The receptors here all came from a woman between 40 and 65 years old with Graves disease.

V usage is TRBV13 and J usage is TRBJ2-3; 7 bases align to TRBD1. The germline V gene has CDR1 PRHDT and CDR2 FYEKMQ (reference sequence). This CDR3 comprises 14 residues. The V gene end was trimmed by 4 bases and the J gene end by 5 bases; junction bases not matched to a gene: 6. CDR3 nucleotide sequence: TGTGCCAGCAGCTCTGCAGGGGGAAGAGATACGCAGTATTTT. Translating gives CASSSAGGRDTQYF.

This clonotype was seen ten or more times. The gene calls are TRBV30 and TRBJ2-5, with D possibly matching TRBD2 (5 bases). Trimming took 8 bases from V and 2 from J, leaving 15 bases between them. Germline V lookup: CDR1 GTSNPN, CDR2 SVGIG (reference sequence). The CDR3 has 13 amino acids. The CDR3 bases are TGTGCCAGCAGGAGGACGGGTCAAGAGACCCAGTACTTC. This gives the protein CASRRTGQETQYF.

V and J are TRBV6-1 and TRBJ1-2; a possible D gene is TRBD1 (5 bases). CDR1 and CDR2 from the germline V gene are MNHNS and SASEGT. V gave up 5 bases and J gave up 8 bases, with 15 bases separating them. This CDR3 is built from 13 residues. The chain's CDR3 is CASSPRQSGGYTF. The CDR3 DNA reads TGTGCCAGCAGTCCTCGACAGTCGGGGGGCTACACCTTC.

The rearrangement uses TRBV5-1 and TRBJ2-5; 7 nucleotides align to TRBD1. The CDR3 is made up of 16 amino acids. Germline CDR1 is SGHRS and CDR2 is YFSETQ. The ends lost 0 bases at V and 1 base at J; junction bases unmatched: 6. In nucleotides, the CDR3 is TGCGCCAGCAGCTTGGGGGACAGACGCGGCCAAGAGACCCAGTACTTC. Its translation: CASSLGDRRGQETQYF.

The table lists this clonotype with many counts. The V and J genes are TRBV5-5 and TRBJ2-1; D might be TRBD1 or TRBD2, each matching 6 bases. This CDR3 is 15 amino acids long. Germline V gene sequence: CDR1 SGHKS, CDR2 YYEKEE (reference sequence). V lost 2 bases and J 7 bases, leaving 16 bases between the germline ends. The CDR3 bases are TGTGCCAGCAGCTTTGTGGAGGGGGTTAGGAATGAGCAGTTCTTC. Protein: CASSFVEGVRNEQFF.

This clonotype has a count of ten or more. J is TRBJ2-1 and V is TRBV18; D is unclear. Germline V gene data show CDR1 as KGHSH and CDR2 as LQKENI. V lost 0 bases to trimming and J lost 0 bases, with 9 bases between them. The CDR3 contains 16 residues. In DNA form, the CDR3 reads TGTGCCAGCTCACCACCGAACGGTAGCTCCTACAATGAGCAGTTCTTC. Its translation: CASSPPNGSSYNEQFF.

This clonotype was observed at least ten times. The chain carries TRBV7-9 and TRBJ1-3, with D hard to call. The V and J ends lost 3 bases and 4 bases respectively, with 4 bases between them. The CDR3 totals 12 residues. Germline-derived CDR1 and CDR2 are SEHNR and FQNEAQ (reference sequence). Written as DNA, the CDR3 is TGTGCCAGCAGCTTCGGGGGAAACACCATATATTTT. It encodes CASSFGGNTIYF.